This TCR beta chain is from a study of blood T cell repertoires in COVID-19. About the study: Donors in the United States, Italy and Spain gave samples during acute or convalescent COVID-19.

As processed by the authors: Estimated nucleated cell counts came from reference gene primer amplification. The protocol was immunoSEQ multiplex PCR, while the TCRdb copy is restricted to in-frame clones and leaves out a portion. Clone size and the V and J calls come from that table; the DNA yielded D and trimming. The data contain roughly 20,000 clones, 80% to 90% of them singletons. Looked up from germline, CDR1 is LGHDT and CDR2 is YNNKEL (reference sequence). The CDR3 sequence is 20 residues long. V was clipped by 5 bases and J by 0 bases; unmatched bases: 12. The source material was peripheral blood. This rearrangement joins TRBV3-1 (or the pseudogene TRBV3-2) to TRBJ2-6; 11 nucleotides agree with TRBD2. The source is a human donor in a cohort sampled during active COVID-19. The CDR3 DNA sequence: TGTGCCAGCAGCATAGCGGGAGGGCCATCAACGGGCTCTGGGGCCAACGTCCTGACTTTC. This encodes CASSIAGGPSTGSGANVLTF.